This T cell receptor (beta chain) was sequenced during a study of T cell responses to AZD1222 COVID-19 vaccine. Sequencing was performed with immunoSEQ multiplex PCR; in TCRdb, only in-frame clones are kept and a portion is missing. The sample lists 98,000 or so clones; about 89% were seen once. This CDR3 comprises 17 residues. Germline loops: CDR1 MGHRA, CDR2 YSYEKL. V was cut by 4 bases and J by 3 bases, with 18 bases left in between. This chain uses TRBV4-1 with TRBJ2-2, with D perhaps matching TRBD1 (5 bases). This sample comprised peripheral blood, obtained on day 0 of AZD1222 vaccination. This clonotype was sampled from an adult in good health. CDR3 in amino acids: CASSPSSLDTYTGELFF. In nucleotides, the CDR3 is TGCGCCAGCAGCCCTTCCTCATTGGACACCTACACCGGGGAGCTGTTTTTT.